The text below deals with one T cell receptor (beta chain). Researchers prepared the TCRbeta library using unique molecular identifiers, the study reports. MiXCR, run by TCRdb on the PCR reads, gives a single entry per CDR3 protein. Of 250,000 to 400,000 distinct CDR3 sequences listed, over 20% are singletons. These data originate in a study of T-cell reconstitution after alpha-beta-depleted transplantation in children. V lost 11 bases, J lost 0 bases, and 7 bases stayed unmatched. The CDR3 runs 17 residues. CDR1 and CDR2 from the germline V gene are LNHDA and SQIVND (reference sequence). The gene calls are TRBV19 and TRBJ2-1, with 16 bases that match TRBD2. The source was PBMCs, mostly from graft donor cells, collected 180 days after TCRalphabeta/CD19-depleted stem cell transplant. The receptor was derived from a male patient aged 10-17 years who had a stem cell transplant for acute lymphoblastic leukemia, so the T cells may come from the graft donor. The CDR3 nucleotides read TGTGCCTCACTGGGACTAGCGGGAGGGAGCTCCTACAATGAGCAGTTCTTC. Residues: CASLGLAGGSSYNEQFF.